Presented here are 21 T cell receptor beta chains from one specimen sequenced in a study of cytomegalovirus exposure and HLA in healthy donors listed by TCRdb under 2017. Libraries were built with the immunoSEQ multiplex PCR assay. A mixture of 60 forward primers for TCR Vbeta segments and 13 reverse primers for TCR Jbeta segments was used in the multiplex PCR. The clones in this table, taken by TCRdb from immuneACCESS, are in-frame only. Not every clone is retained; where verified, under half of the shortfall comes from an unresolved V gene, and the cause of the rest is unknown. The sample profile shows roughly 130,000 clones; around 86% of them were found once. The top ten clonotypes cover 2.1% of the sample. Source material: PBMCs. Receptor source: a man aged 25 to 40 in good health and CMV-seronegative.

This sequence joins TRBV5-6 and TRBJ2-7, with 7 bases fitting TRBD2. Germline CDR1 and CDR2: SGHDT and YYEEEE. J gave up 0 bases and V 5 bases, and 11 bases lay outside the gene matches. The CDR3 is 16 amino acids. In DNA, the CDR3 is TGTGCCAGCAGTTCAGGTTGGGGGGGAACCTCCTACGAGCAGTACTTC. Its translation: CASSSGWGGTSYEQYF.

This chain connects TRBV9 to TRBJ1-1, with 7 bases matching TRBD1. The ends lost 2 bases at V and 4 bases at J; junction bases unmatched: 2. There are 13 residues in the CDR3. Germline CDR1 reads SGDLS; CDR2 reads YYNGEE. CDR3 coding DNA: TGTGCCAGCAGCGTGACAGGGTTCACTGAAGCTTTCTTT. Its translation: CASSVTGFTEAFF.

The chain recombines TRBV7-8 with TRBJ2-5, with 8 bases that match TRBD2. J was trimmed by 1 base and V by 5 bases; bases with no gene match: 6. The CDR3 runs 15 residues. Germline assignment: CDR1 SGHVS and CDR2 FQNEAQ. The CDR3 sequence is CASSPTGGFQETQYF. DNA for the CDR3: TGTGCCAGCAGCCCGACGGGGGGGTTCCAAGAGACCCAGTACTTC. Full variable domain (rest looked up from reference TRBV7-8 and TRBJ2-5): GAGVSQSPRYKVAKRGQDVALRCDPISGHVSLFWYQQALGQGPEFLTYFQNEAQLDKSGLPSDRFFAERPEGSVSTLKIQRTQQEDSAVYLCASSPTGGFQETQYFGPGTRLLVL.

The chain employs TRBV4-2 and TRBJ2-5; 12 nucleotides align to TRBD2. There are 18 residues in the CDR3. Germline V gene sequence: CDR1 LGHNA, CDR2 YNFKEQ. Trimming removed 0 bases from V and 7 bases from J; junction bases left unmatched: 12. The CDR3 DNA is TGTGCCAGCAGCCAAGATAGAGCTAGCGGGGGGGAATGGCGGACCCAGTACTTC. Its translation is CASSQDRASGGEWRTQYF.

The rearrangement uses TRBV28 and TRBJ2-7; D remains ambiguous. The CDR3 length is 12 residues. The V end lost 4 bases, the J end lost 3 bases, and 7 bases lay between the germline ends. Per germline, CDR1 MDHEN and CDR2 SYDVKM. CDR3 sequence (DNA): TGTGCCAGCAGTTCCCAGGTCTACGAGCAGTACTTC. Residues: CASSSQVYEQYF.

The chain has TRBV2 and TRBJ1-5; D unclear. V was cut by 3 bases and J by 0 bases, with 9 bases left in between. Germline assignment: CDR1 SNHLY and CDR2 FYNNEI. The CDR3 length is 15 residues. The CDR3 is CASSDSGSSNQPQHF. CDR3 DNA sequence: TGTGCCAGCAGTGATTCGGGGAGTAGCAATCAGCCCCAGCATTTT.

The rearrangement links TRBV10-3 to TRBJ2-5; the D gene is possibly TRBD1 (6 bases). The CDR3 runs 14 residues. Looked up from germline, CDR1 is ENHRY and CDR2 is SYGVKD. Trimming removed 5 bases at V and 2 bases at J, with 12 bases between. CDR3 amino acids: CAISTGRGQETQYF. CDR3 coding DNA: TGTGCCATCAGTACGGGCAGGGGACAAGAGACCCAGTACTTC.

DNA for the CDR3: TGTGCCAGCAGTCTCCACGGACAGTACGCAACCTACGAGCAGTACTTC. Translated, it gives CASSLHGQYATYEQYF. V and J are TRBV27 and TRBJ2-7; D perhaps matches TRBD1 (6 bases). Germline loops: CDR1 MNHEY, CDR2 SMNVEV (reference sequence). The CDR3 runs 16 residues. The V gene lost 5 bases and the J gene lost 2 bases, with 19 bases spanning the gap.

This chain uses TRBV5-1 with TRBJ2-7; D may be TRBD1 (5 bases). Germline CDR1 is SGHRS and CDR2 is YFSETQ. Deletions cut 0 bases from V and 5 bases from J, with 18 bases between. The length of the CDR3 is 16 residues. CDR3: CASSLGRREEGHEQYF. The CDR3 region has the DNA TGCGCCAGCAGCTTGGGCCGCAGGGAAGAAGGCCACGAGCAGTACTTC. The whole variable domain, remainder taken from reference TRBV5-1 and TRBJ2-7, is KAGVTQTPRYLIKTRGQQVTLSCSPISGHRSVSWYQQTPGQGLQFLFEYFSETQRNKGNFPGRFSGRQFSNSRSEMNVSTLELGDSALYLCASSLGRREEGHEQYFGPGTRLTVT.

Of note for this clone: A read error may produce the germline difference seen at one junction end. V usage is TRBV15 and J usage is TRBJ2-4; tentatively, D is TRBD2 (6 bases). CDR3 length: 14 amino acids. Per the germline V gene, CDR1 is LNHNV and CDR2 is YYDKDF (reference sequence). CDR3 DNA sequence: TGTGCCACCAGCAGAGGCGGGACCAAAAACAGTCAGTACTTC. Protein: CATSRGGTKNSQYF.

The chain's CDR3 is CASSSSGSSYEQYF. The CDR3 bases are TGCGCCAGCAGCTCTAGCGGGAGCTCCTACGAGCAGTACTTC. The V and J genes are TRBV5-1 and TRBJ2-5; TRBD2 agrees at 10 bases. Matching the DNA end better, TRBJ2-7 makes the J call doubtful. The CDR3 covers 14 residues. Germline loops: CDR1 SGHRS, CDR2 YFSETQ.

The rearrangement links TRBV7-8 to TRBJ1-5, with 9 positions matching TRBD1. The germline V gene has CDR1 SGHVS and CDR2 FQNEAQ. With V trimmed by 8 bases and J by 7 bases, 12 bases remained unmatched. The CDR3 is 15 amino acids. CDR3 loop: CASHTGTGLGQPQHF. The CDR3 nucleotides are TGTGCCAGCCACACAGGGACAGGGCTCGGGCAGCCCCAGCATTTT.

CDR3 region: CASSSEFGTVPLGYTF. DNA of the CDR3: TGCGCCAGCAGTTCTGAATTCGGGACAGTTCCCCTCGGCTACACCTTC. The genes are TRBV5-1 and TRBJ1-2, with 7 nucleotides matching TRBD1. The CDR3 contains 16 residues. V dropped 5 bases and J dropped 8; count of bases not matched to a gene: 18. Germline V gene sequence: CDR1 SGHRS, CDR2 YFSETQ.

This rearrangement joins TRBV5-8 to TRBJ2-3, with 13 bases fitting TRBD2. CDR3 length: 16 residues. The junction had 11 bases not matched to a gene; V was cut back by 4 bases and J by 9 bases. Germline CDR1 SGHTS, CDR2 YDEGEE. The DNA of the CDR3 is TGTGCCAGCAGCCCTCAACTAGCGGGGGGGCTTCAGACGCAGTATTTT. It encodes CASSPQLAGGLQTQYF.

The V gene is TRBV27, the J gene TRBJ1-1; D is uncertain. Germline-derived CDR1 and CDR2 are MNHEY and SMNVEV (reference sequence). The CDR3 spans 15 residues. Trimming took off 4 bases at V and 4 bases at J, with 16 bases between the two ends. CDR3 DNA: TGTGCCAGCAGTTCCAGTTTAAGGCTAGGCACTGAAGCTTTCTTT. It specifies CASSSSLRLGTEAFF.

This clone was counted a single time. The rearrangement links TRBV7-8 to TRBJ2-5; maybe TRBD2 (6 bases). The V gene lost 5 bases and the J gene lost 3 bases, with 16 bases spanning the gap. Germline CDR1 is SGHVS and CDR2 is FQNEAQ. CDR3 length equals 15 residues. DNA for the CDR3: TGTGCCAGCAGCCCCTTTGCGGGGCCCGAAGAGACCCAGTACTTC. This sequence encodes CASSPFAGPEETQYF.

As regards this clone: A read error may account for a junction end that differs from germline. The V and J genes are TRBV6-5 and TRBJ2-1, with TRBD1 identical over 8 bases. This CDR3 is 14 amino acids long. CDR1 and CDR2 from the germline V gene are MNHEY and SVGAGI. The CDR3 spells CASRLDRVLNGQFF. The CDR3 DNA is TGTGCCAGCAGGTTGGACAGGGTCCTCAATGGGCAGTTCTTC.

This chain connects TRBV10-2 to TRBJ2-3; D gene ambiguous. CDR3 length equals 18 residues. V lost 4 bases and J 0 bases, leaving 20 bases between the germline ends. Germline CDR1 reads WSHSY; CDR2 reads SAAADI. The chain's CDR3 is CASSAGLNFPSSTDTQYF. The CDR3 DNA follows: TGCGCCAGCAGTGCGGGTCTTAACTTCCCCTCTAGCACAGATACGCAGTATTTT.

This sequence joins TRBV27 and TRBJ1-1, with D unclear. V lost 2 bases and J lost 0, with 7 bases in between. The CDR3 spans 14 residues. The germline V gene has CDR1 MNHEY and CDR2 SMNVEV (reference sequence). The CDR3 is CASSLTPLNTEAFF. For the CDR3, the DNA is TGTGCCAGCAGTTTAACACCATTGAACACTGAAGCTTTCTTT.

This clone showed up just once. This chain links TRBV28 with TRBJ2-3; 9 bases agree with TRBD1. The germline CDR1 and CDR2 sequences are MDHEN and SYDVKM. This CDR3 spans 15 amino acids. V was pared by 2 bases and J by 10 bases, with 10 bases of the junction left unmatched. Here the CDR3 reads CASSLTGTGSEAQYF. In DNA, the CDR3 is TGTGCCAGCAGTTTAACCGGGACAGGGAGTGAGGCGCAGTATTTT. Looking up the rest from reference TRBV28 and TRBJ2-3 gives the full variable domain: DVKVTQSSRYLVKRTGEKVFLECVQDMDHENMFWYRQDPGLGLRLIYFSYDVKMKEKGDIPEGYSVSREKKERFSLILESASTNQTSMYLCASSLTGTGSEAQYFGPGTRLTVL.

The genes are TRBV16 and TRBJ1-5; no definite D call. V was clipped by 0 bases and J by 4 bases, with 4 bases between them. Germline assignment: CDR1 KGHSY and CDR2 FQNENV. CDR3 length: 13 residues. This CDR3 reads CASSQSNNQPQHF. Here the CDR3 DNA reads TGTGCCAGCAGCCAATCTAATAATCAGCCCCAGCATTTT. The whole variable domain, filled in from reference TRBV16 and TRBJ1-5, reads GEEVAQTPKHLVRGEGQKAKLYCAPIKGHSYVFWYQQVLKNEFKFLISFQNENVFDETGMPKERFSAKCLPNSPCSLEIQATKLEDSAVYFCASSQSNNQPQHFGDGTRLSIL.